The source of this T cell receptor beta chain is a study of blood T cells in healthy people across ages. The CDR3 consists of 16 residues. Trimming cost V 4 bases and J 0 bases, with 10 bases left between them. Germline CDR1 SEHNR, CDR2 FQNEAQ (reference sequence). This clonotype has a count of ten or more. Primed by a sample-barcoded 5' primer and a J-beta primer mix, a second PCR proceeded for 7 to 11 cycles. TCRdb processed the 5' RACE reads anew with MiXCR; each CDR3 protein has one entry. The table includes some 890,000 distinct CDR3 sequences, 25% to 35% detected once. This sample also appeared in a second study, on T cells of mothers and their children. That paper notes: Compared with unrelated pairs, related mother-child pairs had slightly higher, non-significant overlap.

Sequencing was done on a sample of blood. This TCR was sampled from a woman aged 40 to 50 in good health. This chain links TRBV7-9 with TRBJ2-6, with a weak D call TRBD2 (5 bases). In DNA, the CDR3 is TGTGCCAGCAGCTATTCACGGGGCTCTGGGGCCAACGTCCTGACTTTC. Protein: CASSYSRGSGANVLTF.